This note documents a single T cell receptor (beta chain) sequence. There is no known antigen for this receptor. Base quality data are lacking; no much larger clone is found one base away. In the paper's terms, the time point label means: baseline before first vaccination. Samples from vaccinated people were obtained from the UK trials COV001 and COV002, which included a single-blind randomized controlled phase 2/3 trial of AZD1222 (ChAdOx1 nCoV-19) in healthy adults. Trial participant PBMC samples were collected at day 0 and day 28 after the second dose for TCRbeta chain sequencing. The CDR3 regions of human TCRbeta chains were analyzed by immunosequencing. The published analysis was carried out like this. Repertoire TCRs were checked for matches against a reference library of SARS-CoV-2-specific TCRs that had been generated using the MIRA antigen-specificity platform. Breadth was defined as the fraction of unique TCRs that were SARS-CoV-2-associated, and depth was defined as the fraction of total T cells that were SARS-CoV-2-associated. Using the MIRA data, every spike-specific TCR was mapped to the spike region that the TCR reacted to and assigned to either a CD4 or a CD8 class. Log10-transformed breadth and depth values were compared by one-way ANOVA with Sidak's multiple comparisons tests. TCRdb retrieved this table from immuneACCESS and kept in-frame rearrangements only. Not all clones are present; in checked studies, unresolved V genes account for under half, and no reason is known for the remainder. V and J calls and clone size follow that table, whereas D and trimming were derived from the DNA. The sample table lists 100,000 or so clones, 82% of them with a count of one. In total, the top ten clones hold around 5% of the sample.

The source of the sample is a study of T cell responses to AZD1222 COVID-19 vaccine listed by TCRdb under 2021. Broadly, across the study: AZD1222 recipients whose second dose came at about 4 weeks and those whose second dose came at about 12 weeks were combined into one group, since spike-specific TCR depth and breadth did not differ between the two schedules. TCR sequencing covered more than 230 trial participants: about 210 given two doses of AZD1222 and about 26 given two doses of MenACWY control vaccine. Enrollment into the trials was organized by age into subgroups of 18-55, 56-69 and 70-plus years, and those subgroups contained about 150, 27 and 61 TCR-sequenced participants, respectively.

What the work shows at the level of the full study, not this receptor alone: After two AZD1222 doses, spike-specific TCR breadth and depth were significantly higher than at day 0 and than in MenACWY recipients. Participants were mostly white British, with more females than males. The authors suggested clonal diversity may have been underestimated. CD4 TCRs associated with the vaccine covered the entire spike protein, and the dominant responses were in regions 160-218 and 743-854. The 56-69-year group was small, and its depth increase did not reach significance, likely because of low power. Conclusions about previously exposed vaccinees are limited because only six or seven AZD1222 recipients were SARS-CoV-2 seropositive at baseline. No day 14 peak-response samples were available, so repertoires were characterized only after the peak T cell response. Reportedly, close to half of the unique spike-specific TCRs recognized epitopes lying outside the regions that are mutated in the B.1.351 and B.1.1.7 variants.

The TCR sequence derives from an adult in good health. Source: peripheral blood, taken on day 0 of AZD1222 vaccination.

The CDR3 amino acid sequence is: CASSYLDTQYF. The sequenced DNA is TGTGCCAGCAGTTACTTAGATACGCAGTATTTT. Recombination connected TRBV6-6 to TRBJ2-3; no D segment can be confidently identified. Reading the germline V gene (reference sequence) gives CDR1 MNHNY and CDR2 SVGAGI. The CDR3 covers 11 residues, taking in both the cysteine and the phenylalanine. Here the CDR3 DNA is all that survives: 33 bases in frame from base 1. Relative to germline, V is 1 base shorter and J is 5 bases shorter, with 1 base between their ends.